These 22 T cell receptor beta chains were all obtained from the same sample, sequenced in a study of blood T cell repertoires in COVID-19. The protocol was immunoSEQ multiplex PCR, while the TCRdb copy is restricted to in-frame clones and leaves out a portion. The profile covers some 66,000 clones, with 85% to 90% appearing a single time and roughly 7.6% taken by the ten largest. The specimen was peripheral blood. The receptors derive from a human donor with active COVID-19. The donor label of this sample is uncertain.

This chain joins TRBV7-2 and TRBJ2-7; 11 bases are shared with TRBD2. Unmatched junction bases numbered 14, after V lost 1 base and J lost 6 bases. The CDR3 has 18 amino acids. Germline V gives CDR1 SGHTA, CDR2 FQGNSA. DNA of the CDR3: TGTGCCAGCAGCTTAGTATCGGGACTAGCGGTGAGGCGGAGCGAGCAGTACTTC. Translating gives CASSLVSGLAVRRSEQYF.

This clone was counted a single time. The chain links TRBV9 to TRBJ2-2, with 9 bases identical to TRBD1. The J segment lost 2 bases and the V segment lost 4 bases, leaving 9 bases of the junction unmatched. Germline lookup yields CDR1 SGDLS and CDR2 YYNGEE. This CDR3 comprises 17 residues. CDR3 DNA: TGTGCCAGCAGCACGACGCGACAGGGGGGAAACACCGGGGAGCTGTTTTTT. Amino acids: CASSTTRQGGNTGELFF.

This clone was detected only a few times. The gene calls are TRBV28 and TRBJ2-2, with 12 bases fitting TRBD1. Germline V CDR1 and CDR2: MDHEN, SYDVKM. There are 16 residues in the CDR3. The ends lost 2 bases at V and 6 bases at J; junction bases unmatched: 4. In DNA form, the CDR3 reads TGTGCCAGCAGTTTAACCGGGACAGGGGGCTCCGGGGAGCTGTTTTTT. Amino acid sequence: CASSLTGTGGSGELFF.

V gene TRBV19 combines with J gene TRBJ2-6, with unresolved D. CDR1 is LNHDA and CDR2 is SQIVND in the germline V gene (reference sequence). This CDR3 spans 13 amino acids. CDR3 in DNA: TGTGGTGCGAGAAACTCTGGGGCCAACGTCCTGACTTTC. Residues: CGARNSGANVLTF.

The chain employs TRBV9 and TRBJ1-2; 7 nucleotides match TRBD1. This CDR3 has 14 residues. V was pared by 0 bases and J by 6 bases, with 5 bases of the junction left unmatched. Germline V gene data show CDR1 as SGDLS and CDR2 as YYNGEE. Here the CDR3 DNA reads TGTGCCAGCAGCGTAGCCGAGGGGGCAAATGGCTACACCTTC. Its protein is CASSVAEGANGYTF. Based on the CDR3 plus reference TRBV9 and TRBJ1-2, the full variable domain is DSGVTQTPKHLITATGQRVTLRCSPRSGDLSVYWYQQSLDQGLQFLIQYYNGEERAKGNILERFSAQQFPDLHSELNLSSLELGDSALYFCASSVAEGANGYTFGSGTRLTVV.

The rearrangement uses TRBV30 and TRBJ2-5, with TRBD2 matching 7 bases. This CDR3 region has 16 residues. The germline CDR1 and CDR2 sequences are GTSNPN and SVGIG (reference sequence). J gave up 5 bases and V 0 bases, and 12 bases lay outside the gene matches. The CDR3 loop reads CAWSVGSSGAGETQYF. DNA of the CDR3: TGTGCCTGGAGTGTAGGGTCTAGCGGAGCGGGGGAGACCCAGTACTTC.

V is TRBV15 and J is TRBJ2-3; tentative D call: TRBD2 (6 bases). CDR1 is LNHNV and CDR2 is YYDKDF in the germline V gene (reference sequence). There are 13 residues in the CDR3. Trimming cost V 9 bases and J 1 base, with 11 bases left between them. CDR3 loop: CATGRGGTDTQYF. The CDR3 DNA reads TGTGCCACGGGGCGGGGAGGCACAGATACGCAGTATTTT.

This chain links TRBV6-5 with TRBJ2-5; 13 nucleotides line up with TRBD2. V lost 6 bases, J lost 5 bases, and 6 bases stayed unmatched. Germline V gene lookup returns CDR1 MNHEY and CDR2 SVGAGI. The CDR3 is 15 amino acids. This CDR3 reads CASRLGLAGVETQYF. For the CDR3, the DNA is TGTGCCAGCAGACTCGGACTAGCGGGAGTGGAGACCCAGTACTTC.

The chain carries TRBV27 and TRBJ2-5; 8 bases are shared with TRBD2. Germline CDR1 reads MNHEY; CDR2 reads SMNVEV (reference sequence). This CDR3 has 13 residues. J lost 3 bases, V lost 5 bases, and 2 bases had no gene match. CDR3 protein: CASSNSGKETQYF. CDR3 DNA sequence: TGTGCCAGCAGTAATAGCGGGAAAGAGACCCAGTACTTC.

The chain carries TRBV7-2 and TRBJ2-5, with 8 bases that match TRBD1. Germline V lookup: CDR1 SGHTA, CDR2 FQGNSA. The ends lost 2 bases at V and 3 bases at J; junction bases unmatched: 5. CDR3 length: 15 amino acids. CDR3 residues: CASSLIQGAKETQYF. The CDR3 DNA reads TGTGCCAGCAGCTTAATTCAGGGGGCGAAAGAGACCCAGTACTTC. The whole variable domain, remainder taken from reference TRBV7-2 and TRBJ2-5, is GAGVSQSPSNKVTEKGKDVELRCDPISGHTALYWYRQSLGQGLEFLIYFQGNSAPDKSGLPSDRFSAERTGGSVSTLTIQRTQQEDSAVYLCASSLIQGAKETQYFGPGTRLLVL.

The chain combines TRBV5-1 with TRBJ2-3; 7 bases align to TRBD2. The ends lost 10 bases at V and 1 base at J; junction bases unmatched: 12. The CDR3 loop spans 15 amino acids. CDR1 is SGHRS, CDR2 YFSETQ, per germline. The CDR3, as DNA: TGCGCCTGCGGGGGTGCGAGCGGGGGCACAGATACGCAGTATTTT. Translated, it gives CACGGASGGTDTQYF.

V gene TRBV4-2 combines with J gene TRBJ2-2, with 12 positions matching TRBD2. V trimming: 0 bases; J trimming: 6 bases; junction bases outside the gene matches: 11. The CDR3 sequence is 19 residues long. Germline V gene sequence: CDR1 LGHNA, CDR2 YNFKEQ. CDR3 in DNA: TGTGCCAGCAGCCAAGATAGACGGACTAGCGGGATTATCCCCGGGGAGCTGTTTTTT. This sequence encodes CASSQDRRTSGIIPGELFF.

The chain has TRBV6-6 and TRBJ2-1; TRBD1 matches at 10 bases. Germline loops: CDR1 MNHNY, CDR2 SVGAGI (reference sequence). The ends lost 6 bases at V and 4 bases at J; junction bases unmatched: 6. This CDR3 comprises 15 residues. The CDR3 nucleotides are TGTGCCAGCAGCTCCGGACAGGGGGGTTACAATGAGCAGTTCTTC. This codes for CASSSGQGGYNEQFF.

The chain has TRBV6-5 and TRBJ1-6; 9 bases are a match to TRBD1. CDR1 and CDR2 (germline): MNHEY, SVGAGI. V shed 4 bases and J 8 bases; nucleotides not matched to a gene: 6. The CDR3 contains 15 residues. DNA of the CDR3: TGTGCCAGCAGTTCAGCCGGGACAGGGTATTCACCCCTCCACTTT. Residues: CASSSAGTGYSPLHF.

This chain connects TRBV5-4 to TRBJ2-2; 13 bases line up with TRBD2. The junction had 10 bases not matched to a gene; V was cut back by 4 bases and J by 7 bases. The germline V gene encodes CDR1 SGHNT and CDR2 YYREEE (reference sequence). CDR3 length: 17 residues. CDR3 sequence reads: CASSPIGLAGVGGELFF. The CDR3 region has the DNA TGTGCCAGCAGCCCAATAGGACTAGCGGGAGTTGGCGGGGAGCTGTTTTTT.

The chain couples TRBV29-1 to TRBJ1-6; D is ambiguous. V was cut by 5 bases and J by 0 bases, with 8 bases left in between. Germline V CDR1 and CDR2: SQVTM, ANQGSEA. The CDR3 loop spans 14 amino acids. The CDR3 reads CSVRQNSYNSPLHF. The CDR3 DNA reads TGCAGCGTTCGCCAGAACTCCTATAATTCACCCCTCCACTTT. Complete variable domain (other parts from reference TRBV29-1 and TRBJ1-6): SAVISQKPSRDICQRGTSLTIQCQVDSQVTMMFWYRQQPGQSLTLIATANQGSEATYESGFVIDKFPISRPNLTFSTLTVSNMSPEDSSIYLCSVRQNSYNSPLHFGNGTRLTVT.

The chain recombines TRBV21-1 with TRBJ1-5; TRBD1 is taken as the D call from the table, unchecked against the DNA. TRBV21-1 is tagged as a pseudogene. The CDR3 loop spans 18 amino acids. In DNA, the CDR3 is TGTGCCAGCAGCAAAGAGAGGGACAGGGACCCAAGGAATCAGCCCCAGCATTTT. Encoded protein: CASSKERDRDPRNQPQHF.

The chain uses TRBV29-1 and TRBJ2-4; TRBD2 aligns across 10 bases. CDR1 is SQVTM and CDR2 is ANQGSEA in the germline V gene. The CDR3 is 16 residues long. Unmatched junction bases numbered 14, after V lost 6 bases and J lost 6 bases. DNA of the CDR3: TGCAGCGTAACCTGGCTAGCGGGAGAAGGATCAAACATTCAGTACTTC. Translated: CSVTWLAGEGSNIQYF.

This clone was detected once. V is TRBV19 and J is TRBJ2-4, with 11 bases fitting TRBD1. J was trimmed by 7 bases and V by 3 bases; bases with no gene match: 2. The CDR3 spans 14 residues. Germline-derived CDR1 and CDR2 are LNHDA and SQIVND (reference sequence). This CDR3 is CASSMRDRGNIQYF. CDR3 nucleotide sequence: TGTGCCAGTAGTATGCGGGACAGGGGGAACATTCAGTACTTC. Complete variable domain (other parts from reference TRBV19 and TRBJ2-4): DGGITQSPKYLFRKEGQNVTLSCEQNLNHDAMYWYRQDPGQGLRLIYYSQIVNDFQKGDIAEGYSVSREKKESFPLTVTSAQKNPTAFYLCASSMRDRGNIQYFGAGTRLSVL.

The table lists this clone with a few counts. The rearrangement links TRBV6-2 or TRBV6-3 to TRBJ2-2; a weak D match, TRBD2 (5 bases). This CDR3 region has 14 residues. Per germline, CDR1 MNHEY and CDR2 SVGEGT. Trimming took 0 bases from V and 7 from J, leaving 9 bases between them. The CDR3 reads CASSYSSGIGELFF. Written as DNA, the CDR3 is TGTGCCAGCAGTTACTCTTCGGGGATCGGGGAGCTGTTTTTT.

CDR3 in amino acids: CSVEGLGRVLGNQETQYF. CDR3 coding DNA: TGCAGCGTTGAGGGGCTCGGTCGGGTGTTGGGCAACCAAGAGACCCAGTACTTC. The chain is built from TRBV29-1 and TRBJ2-5; tentative D call: TRBD1 (5 bases). There are 18 residues in the CDR3. Trimming shortened V by 3 bases and J by 0 bases, and 23 bases separated the two germline ends. CDR1 and CDR2 (germline): SQVTM, ANQGSEA.

The chain has TRBV3-1 (or the pseudogene TRBV3-2) and TRBJ2-5, with 9 bases fitting TRBD1. Germline V gene lookup returns CDR1 LGHDT and CDR2 YNNKEL (reference sequence). This CDR3 spans 15 amino acids. Unmatched junction bases numbered 2, after V lost 2 bases and J lost 1 base. The CDR3 reads CASSQQQGAQETQYF. CDR3 DNA: TGTGCCAGCAGCCAACAACAGGGGGCCCAAGAGACCCAGTACTTC.